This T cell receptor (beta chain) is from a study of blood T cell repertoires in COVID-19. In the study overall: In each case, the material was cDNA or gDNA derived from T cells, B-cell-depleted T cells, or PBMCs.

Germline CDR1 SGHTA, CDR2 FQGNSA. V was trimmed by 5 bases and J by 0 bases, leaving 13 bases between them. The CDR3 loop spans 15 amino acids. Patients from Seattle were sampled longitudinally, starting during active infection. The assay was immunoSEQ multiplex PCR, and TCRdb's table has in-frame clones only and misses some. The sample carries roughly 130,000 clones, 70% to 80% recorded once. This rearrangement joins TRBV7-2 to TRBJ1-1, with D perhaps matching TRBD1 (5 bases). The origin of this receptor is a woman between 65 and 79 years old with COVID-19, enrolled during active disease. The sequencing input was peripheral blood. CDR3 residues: CASSPPQGLNTEAFF. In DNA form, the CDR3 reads TGTGCCAGCAGCCCACCCCAGGGCCTGAACACTGAAGCTTTCTTT.